This section outlines one T cell receptor (beta chain) sequence together with its context. This sample is drawn from a study of cytotoxic CD8 clonotypes in ibrutinib-treated CLL. The junction had 4 bases not matched to a gene; V was cut back by 3 bases and J by 3 bases. The CDR3 spans 15 residues. Per the germline V gene, CDR1 is KGHSH and CDR2 is LQKENI. Assay: immunoSEQ multiplex PCR; the TCRdb copy retains only in-frame clones and omits some. Of roughly 180,000 clones in the sample, 70% to 85% were seen once. Sequenced here: PBMCs, sampled after 24 months of ibrutinib treatment. The clonotype was recovered from a human donor with chronic lymphocytic leukemia. The rearrangement uses TRBV18 and TRBJ1-5, with 8 bases matching TRBD1. The chain's CDR3 is CASSPRTGNNQPQHF. CDR3 coding DNA: TGTGCCAGCTCACCGAGGACAGGGAACAATCAGCCCCAGCATTTT.